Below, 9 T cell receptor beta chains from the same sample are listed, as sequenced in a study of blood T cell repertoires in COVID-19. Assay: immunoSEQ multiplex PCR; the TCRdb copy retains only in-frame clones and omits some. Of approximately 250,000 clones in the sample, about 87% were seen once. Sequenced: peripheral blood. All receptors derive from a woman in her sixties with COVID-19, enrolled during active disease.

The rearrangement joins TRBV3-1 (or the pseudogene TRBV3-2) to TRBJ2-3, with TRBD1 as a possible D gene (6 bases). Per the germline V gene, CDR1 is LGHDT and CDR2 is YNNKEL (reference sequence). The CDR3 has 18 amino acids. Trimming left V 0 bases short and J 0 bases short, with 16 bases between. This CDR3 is CASSQDHAGAQSTDTQYF. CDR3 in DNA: TGTGCCAGCAGCCAAGACCATGCAGGGGCCCAGAGCACAGATACGCAGTATTTT.

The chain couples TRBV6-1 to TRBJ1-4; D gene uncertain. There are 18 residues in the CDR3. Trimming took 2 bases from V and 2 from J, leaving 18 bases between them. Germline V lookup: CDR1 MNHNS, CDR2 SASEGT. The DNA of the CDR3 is TGTGCCAGCAGTGAACTTGACCCCGGGGTGGGTACTAATGAAAAACTGTTTTTT. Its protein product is CASSELDPGVGTNEKLFF.

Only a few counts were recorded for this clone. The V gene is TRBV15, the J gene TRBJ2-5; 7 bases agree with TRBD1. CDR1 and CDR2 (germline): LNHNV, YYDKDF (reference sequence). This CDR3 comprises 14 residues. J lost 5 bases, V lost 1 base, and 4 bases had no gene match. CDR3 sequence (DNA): TGTGCCACCAGCAGAGGAGGGGGCTTTGAGACCCAGTACTTC. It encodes CATSRGGGFETQYF.

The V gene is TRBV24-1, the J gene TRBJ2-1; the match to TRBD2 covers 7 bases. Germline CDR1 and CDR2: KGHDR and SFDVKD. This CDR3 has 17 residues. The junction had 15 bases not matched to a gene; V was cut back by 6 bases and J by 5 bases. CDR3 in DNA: TGTGCCACCAGTAGAGGGTGGAGCGGGATGCCGGACAATGAGCAGTTCTTC. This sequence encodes CATSRGWSGMPDNEQFF.

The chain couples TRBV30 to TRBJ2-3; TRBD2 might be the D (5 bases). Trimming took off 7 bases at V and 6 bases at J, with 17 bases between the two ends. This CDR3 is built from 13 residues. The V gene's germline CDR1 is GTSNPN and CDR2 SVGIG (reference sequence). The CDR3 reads CAYSKTGWDTQYF. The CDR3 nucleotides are TGTGCCTACTCTAAGACGGGGTGGGATACGCAGTATTTT.

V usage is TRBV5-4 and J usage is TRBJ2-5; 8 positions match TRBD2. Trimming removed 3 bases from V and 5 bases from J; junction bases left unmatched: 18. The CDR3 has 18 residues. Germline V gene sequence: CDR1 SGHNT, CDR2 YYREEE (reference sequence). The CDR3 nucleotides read TGTGCCAGCAGCTCCCCAAGCGGGGTAGCGGGAAAGTGGGAGACCCAGTACTTC. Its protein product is CASSSPSGVAGKWETQYF.

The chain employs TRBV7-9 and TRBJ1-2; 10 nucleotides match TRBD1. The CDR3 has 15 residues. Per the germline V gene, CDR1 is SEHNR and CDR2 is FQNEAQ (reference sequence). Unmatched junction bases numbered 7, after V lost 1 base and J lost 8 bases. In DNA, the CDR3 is TGTGCCAGCAGCTTAGGGGGACAGGGGCACAAGGGCTACACCTTC. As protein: CASSLGGQGHKGYTF.

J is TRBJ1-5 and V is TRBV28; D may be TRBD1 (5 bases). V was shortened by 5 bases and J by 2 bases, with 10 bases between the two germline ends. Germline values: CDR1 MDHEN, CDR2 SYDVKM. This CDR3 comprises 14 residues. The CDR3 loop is CASSQGFGNQPQHF. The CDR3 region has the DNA TGTGCCAGCAGTCAGGGTTTCGGCAATCAGCCCCAGCATTTT. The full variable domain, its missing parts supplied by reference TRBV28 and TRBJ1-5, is DVKVTQSSRYLVKRTGEKVFLECVQDMDHENMFWYRQDPGLGLRLIYFSYDVKMKEKGDIPEGYSVSREKKERFSLILESASTNQTSMYLCASSQGFGNQPQHFGDGTRLSIL.

The CDR3 reads CASSSYETGEAFF. Written as DNA, the CDR3 is TGTGCCAGCAGTTCTTACGAGACAGGGGAAGCTTTCTTT. V is TRBV27 and J is TRBJ1-1; 7 nucleotides match TRBD1. The germline gives CDR1 MNHEY, CDR2 SMNVEV (reference sequence). After removal of 4 bases from V and 8 bases from J, the junction contained 7 bases not matched to a gene. The CDR3 runs 13 residues.